The 2 T cell receptor beta chains reported below all come from one sample, sequenced in a study of T cell changes during pregnancy in multiple sclerosis. Repertoires were generated with immunoSEQ multiplex PCR, while TCRdb's copy carries only in-frame clones and drops some. The data contain 50,000 to 70,000 clones, about nine tenths of them singletons. The input for sequencing was peripheral blood, taken in the second trimester of pregnancy. The receptors were sampled from a female donor with multiple sclerosis, enrolled in a pregnancy study.

V usage is TRBV6-5 and J usage is TRBJ1-6, with a tentative D call TRBD1 (5 bases). Trimming pared 6 bases from V and 10 bases from J, leaving 16 bases between. CDR3 length equals 14 residues. Germline CDR1 reads MNHEY; CDR2 reads SVGAGI. The chain's CDR3 is CASRILRGSSPLHF. The CDR3 coding sequence is TGTGCCAGCAGGATCCTAAGGGGAAGCTCACCCCTCCACTTT.

The rearrangement uses TRBV19 and TRBJ1-1, with TRBD1 matching over 7 bases. Germline-derived CDR1 and CDR2 are LNHDA and SQIVND (reference sequence). V shed 11 bases, J shed 0 bases, and the junction held 9 bases outside the gene matches. This CDR3 comprises 14 residues. The CDR3 sequence: CAARGTAMNTEAFF. Written as DNA, the CDR3 is TGTGCCGCAAGAGGGACAGCCATGAACACTGAAGCTTTCTTT.